This TCR beta chain was sequenced in a study of T cell responses to AZD1222 COVID-19 vaccine. Using immunoSEQ multiplex PCR, the repertoire was profiled, and TCRdb retains in-frame clones only, with some absent. The sample records about 82,000 clones, under 90% being singletons. Trimming removed 8 bases at V and 5 bases at J, with 7 bases between. The CDR3 spans 11 residues. The germline CDR1 and CDR2 sequences are MDHEN and SYDVKM. This TCR derives from an adult who received the AZD1222 COVID-19 vaccine. The starting material was peripheral blood, obtained 28 days after the second AZD1222 dose. The V call is TRBV28, the J call TRBJ2-1; no clear D gene. The chain's CDR3 is CASLINNEQFF. The CDR3 DNA is TGTGCCAGCCTCATTAACAATGAGCAGTTCTTC. Together with reference TRBV28 and TRBJ2-1, the CDR3 gives the full variable domain: DVKVTQSSRYLVKRTGEKVFLECVQDMDHENMFWYRQDPGLGLRLIYFSYDVKMKEKGDIPEGYSVSREKKERFSLILESASTNQTSMYLCASLINNEQFFGPGTRLTVL.